This T cell receptor beta chain derives from a study of cytomegalovirus exposure and HLA in healthy donors. Study outcomes and limitations: Among immune exposure information, only CMV serostatus was available.

The CDR3 runs 15 residues. The germline CDR1 and CDR2 sequences are SQVTM and ANQGSEA. Losses at the gene ends were 1 base for V and 3 bases for J; bases not matched to a gene: 7. A note on this clone: Its target is unknown.

The PCR had 60 Vbeta and 13 Jbeta primers. The protocol was immunoSEQ multiplex PCR, while the TCRdb copy is restricted to in-frame clones and leaves out a portion. The sample lists over 150,000 clones; around 78% were seen once. The sequenced material came from PBMCs. The receptor comes from a woman in her 50s in good health and CMV-seropositive. V and J are TRBV29-1 and TRBJ2-7; 9 bases map to TRBD2. The CDR3 region is CSVEGREGRHYEQYF. CDR3 sequence (DNA): TGCAGCGTTGAAGGGCGGGAGGGCAGACACTACGAGCAGTACTTC.